This T cell receptor (beta chain) was documented in a study of blood T cells in healthy people across ages. Healthy Caucasian individuals from Russia aged roughly 6 to 90 served as donors. V dropped 4 bases and J dropped 5 bases, with 15 bases sitting between them. The CDR3 loop spans 14 amino acids. The germline V gene encodes CDR1 MNHEY and CDR2 SMNVEV (reference sequence). Primers used in a second PCR of roughly 6 to 11 cycles were a sample-barcoded 5' primer and a J-beta primer mix. TCRdb recomputed calls from the 5' RACE reads with MiXCR, one row per CDR3 protein. The data show fewer than 2 million distinct CDR3 sequences, approximately 39% seen once.

This sequence joins TRBV27 and TRBJ2-7; D is unclear. This TCR was sampled from a human donor in good health. The sequenced sample consisted of blood. The CDR3 nucleotides are TGTGCCAGCAGTTCCATATCGACCCCCAACGAGCAGTACTTC. Its translation is CASSSISTPNEQYF.